This note documents a single T cell receptor (beta chain) sequence. Its antigen is still unknown. The gene names here belong to mouse. The CDR3 goes on 3 residues after the read ends, and that part is filled in from the germline J gene. Other DNA variants within this sample encode the same CDR3. Germline V CDR1 and CDR2: FNHDT, SITEND (reference sequence). V lost 2 bases, J lost 7 bases, and 4 bases stayed unmatched. This CDR3 contains 15 residues. After isolation, RNA underwent reverse transcription to generate cDNA as the sequencing template. TCRdb's table, derived via immunoSEQ multiplex PCR, lists solely in-frame clones and lacks some. This sample carries approximately 280,000 clones, none of them present only once. This specimen comes from a study of CD8+ T cells in alopecia areata. Study context: Donor skin was harvested from roughly 6-12-month-old C3H/HeJ mice with spontaneous alopecia and grafted onto roughly 6-10-week-old female C3H/HeJ recipients.

The authors sorted pooled cutaneous lymph node cells using CD4, CD8alpha, NKG2D, NKG2ACE and other markers. Study-wide results and caveats: Tissue-resident alphabeta T cells belonging to normal skin likewise get sequenced within scalp specimens. Clonality in lesional scalp, especially alopecia totalis/universalis, exceeded that of normal scalp. It was less clear whether patients shared TCRs than it was in mice, possibly because of HLA.

The chain joins TRBV19 to TRBJ1-6; TRBD1 aligns across 9 bases. TRBJ1-6 belongs to the ORF category, with a function that is uncertain. The source is a C3H/HeJ mouse with alopecia areata. The strain's MHC: H2-k. Specimen: CD4+ T cells sorted from a lymph node. The CDR3 reads CASSMGQGGNSPLYF. The DNA read from the CDR3 is TGTGCCAGCAGTATGGGACAGGGAGGGAATTCGCCC.